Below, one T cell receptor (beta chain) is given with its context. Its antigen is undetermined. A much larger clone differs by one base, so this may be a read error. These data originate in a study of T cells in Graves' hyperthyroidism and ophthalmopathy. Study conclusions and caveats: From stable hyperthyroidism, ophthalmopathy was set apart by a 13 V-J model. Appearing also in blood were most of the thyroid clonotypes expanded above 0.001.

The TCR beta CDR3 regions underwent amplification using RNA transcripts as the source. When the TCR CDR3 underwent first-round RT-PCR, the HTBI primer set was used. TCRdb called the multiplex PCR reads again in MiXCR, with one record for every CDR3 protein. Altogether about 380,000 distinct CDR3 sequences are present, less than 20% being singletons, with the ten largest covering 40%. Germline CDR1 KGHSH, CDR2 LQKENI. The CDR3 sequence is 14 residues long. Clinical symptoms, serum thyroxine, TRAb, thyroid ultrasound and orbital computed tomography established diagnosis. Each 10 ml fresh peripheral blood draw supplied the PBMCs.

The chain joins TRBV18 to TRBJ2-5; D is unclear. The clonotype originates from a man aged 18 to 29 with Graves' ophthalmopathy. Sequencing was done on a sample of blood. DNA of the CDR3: TGTGCCTGCTCACCGGACGGATACCAAGAGACCCAGTACTTC. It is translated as CACSPDGYQETQYF.